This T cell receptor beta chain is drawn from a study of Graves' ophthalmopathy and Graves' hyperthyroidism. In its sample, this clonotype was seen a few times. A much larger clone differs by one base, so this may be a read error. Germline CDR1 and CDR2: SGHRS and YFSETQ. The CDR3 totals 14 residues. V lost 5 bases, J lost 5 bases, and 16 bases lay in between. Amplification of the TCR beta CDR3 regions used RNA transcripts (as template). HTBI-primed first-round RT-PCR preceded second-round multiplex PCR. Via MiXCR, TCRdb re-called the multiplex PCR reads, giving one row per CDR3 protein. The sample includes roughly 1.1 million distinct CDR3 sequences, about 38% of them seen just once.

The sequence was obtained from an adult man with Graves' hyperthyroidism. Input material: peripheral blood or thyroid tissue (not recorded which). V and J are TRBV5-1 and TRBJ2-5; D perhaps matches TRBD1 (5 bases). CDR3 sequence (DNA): TGCGCCAGCAGGACCGCAGGGATGTGGGAGACCCAGTACTTC. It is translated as CASRTAGMWETQYF.